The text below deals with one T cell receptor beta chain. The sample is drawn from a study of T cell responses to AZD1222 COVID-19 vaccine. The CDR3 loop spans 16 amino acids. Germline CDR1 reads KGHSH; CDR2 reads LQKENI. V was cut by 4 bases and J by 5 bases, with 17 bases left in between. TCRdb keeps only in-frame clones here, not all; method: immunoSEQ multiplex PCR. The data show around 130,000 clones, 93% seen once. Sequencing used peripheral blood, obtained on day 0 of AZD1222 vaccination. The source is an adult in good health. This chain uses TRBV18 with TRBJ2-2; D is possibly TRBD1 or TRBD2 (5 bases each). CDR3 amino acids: CASSRQFGTGTGELFF. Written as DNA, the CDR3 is TGTGCCAGCTCACGACAGTTCGGTACGGGGACCGGGGAGCTGTTTTTT.